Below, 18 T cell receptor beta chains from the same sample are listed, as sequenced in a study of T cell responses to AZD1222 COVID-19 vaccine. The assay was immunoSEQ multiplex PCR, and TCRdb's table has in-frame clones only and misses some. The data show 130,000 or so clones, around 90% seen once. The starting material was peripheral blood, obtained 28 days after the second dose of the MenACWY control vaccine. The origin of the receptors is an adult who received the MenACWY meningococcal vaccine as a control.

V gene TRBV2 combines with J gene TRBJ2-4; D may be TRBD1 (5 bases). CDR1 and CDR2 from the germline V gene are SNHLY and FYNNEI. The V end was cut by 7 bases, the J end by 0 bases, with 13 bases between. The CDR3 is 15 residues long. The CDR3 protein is CASMRQTLAKNIQYF. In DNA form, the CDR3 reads TGTGCCAGCATGAGACAGACCCTAGCCAAAAACATTCAGTACTTC.

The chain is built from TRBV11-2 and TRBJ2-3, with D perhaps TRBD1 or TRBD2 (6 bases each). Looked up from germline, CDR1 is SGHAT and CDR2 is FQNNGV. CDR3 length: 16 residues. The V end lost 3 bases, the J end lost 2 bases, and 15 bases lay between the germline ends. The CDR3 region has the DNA TGTGCCAGCAGCTTTTATCCGGGGGCCTCCACAGATACGCAGTATTTT. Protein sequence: CASSFYPGASTDTQYF. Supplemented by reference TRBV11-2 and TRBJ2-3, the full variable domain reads EAGVAQSPRYKIIEKRQSVAFWCNPISGHATLYWYQQILGQGPKLLIQFQNNGVVDDSQLPKDRFSAERLKGVDSTLKIQPAKLEDSAVYLCASSFYPGASTDTQYFGPGTRLTVL.

DNA for the CDR3: TGTGCCAGCAGCTTGGACGCGGAGACCTATGGCTACACCTTC. This codes for CASSLDAETYGYTF. V usage is TRBV5-6 and J usage is TRBJ1-2; D gene ambiguous. The V and J ends lost 0 bases and 4 bases respectively, with 10 bases between them. CDR3 size: 14 residues. The germline CDR1 and CDR2 sequences are SGHDT and YYEEEE.

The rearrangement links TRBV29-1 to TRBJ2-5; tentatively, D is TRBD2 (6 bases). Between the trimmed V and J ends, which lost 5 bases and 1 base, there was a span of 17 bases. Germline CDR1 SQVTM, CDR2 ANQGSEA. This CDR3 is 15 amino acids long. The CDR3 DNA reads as TGCAGCGTTCCAGGAACGGGAGTCTTCCAAGAGACCCAGTACTTC. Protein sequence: CSVPGTGVFQETQYF. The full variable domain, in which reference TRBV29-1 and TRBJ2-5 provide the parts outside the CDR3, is SAVISQKPSRDICQRGTSLTIQCQVDSQVTMMFWYRQQPGQSLTLIATANQGSEATYESGFVIDKFPISRPNLTFSTLTVSNMSPEDSSIYLCSVPGTGVFQETQYFGPGTRLLVL.

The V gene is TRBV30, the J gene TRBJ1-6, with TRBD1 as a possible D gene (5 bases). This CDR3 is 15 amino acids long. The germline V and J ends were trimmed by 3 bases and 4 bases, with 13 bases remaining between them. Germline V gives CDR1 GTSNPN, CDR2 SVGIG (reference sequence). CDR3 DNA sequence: TGTGCCTGGAGCTCCGGGGGGTTGTATAATTCACCCCTCCACTTT. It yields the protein CAWSSGGLYNSPLHF. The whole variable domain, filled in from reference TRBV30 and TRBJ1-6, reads SQTIHQWPATLVQPVGSPLSLECTVEGTSNPNLYWYRQAAGRGLQLLFYSVGIGQISSEVPQNLSASRPQDRQFILSSKKLLLSDSGFYLCAWSSGGLYNSPLHFGNGTRLTVT.

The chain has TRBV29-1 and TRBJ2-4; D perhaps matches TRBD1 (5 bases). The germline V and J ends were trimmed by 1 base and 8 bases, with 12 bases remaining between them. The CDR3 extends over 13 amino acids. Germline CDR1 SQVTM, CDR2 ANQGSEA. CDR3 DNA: TGCAGCGTTGAAGCAGGGTTGTCAGACATTCAGTACTTC. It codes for CSVEAGLSDIQYF.

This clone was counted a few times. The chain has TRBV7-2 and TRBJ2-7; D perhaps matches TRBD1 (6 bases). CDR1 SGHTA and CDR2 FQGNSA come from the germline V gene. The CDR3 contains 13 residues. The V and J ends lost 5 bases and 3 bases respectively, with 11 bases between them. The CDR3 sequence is CASSTTGNYEQYV. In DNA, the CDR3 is TGTGCCAGCAGCACCACAGGGAACTACGAGCAGTACGTC.

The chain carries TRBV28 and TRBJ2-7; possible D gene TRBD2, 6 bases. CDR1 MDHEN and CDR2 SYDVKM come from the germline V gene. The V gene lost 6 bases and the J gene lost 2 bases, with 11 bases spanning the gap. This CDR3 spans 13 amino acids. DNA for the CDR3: TGTGCCAGCAGCCGCGGGAATACCTACGAGCAGTACTTC. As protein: CASSRGNTYEQYF.

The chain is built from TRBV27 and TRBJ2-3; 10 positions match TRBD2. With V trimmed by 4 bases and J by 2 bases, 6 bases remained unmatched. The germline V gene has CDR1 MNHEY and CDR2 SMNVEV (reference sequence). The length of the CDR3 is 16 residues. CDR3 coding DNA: TGTGCCAGCAGTTCGTGGACTAGCGGCCCCACAGATACGCAGTATTTT. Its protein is CASSSWTSGPTDTQYF.

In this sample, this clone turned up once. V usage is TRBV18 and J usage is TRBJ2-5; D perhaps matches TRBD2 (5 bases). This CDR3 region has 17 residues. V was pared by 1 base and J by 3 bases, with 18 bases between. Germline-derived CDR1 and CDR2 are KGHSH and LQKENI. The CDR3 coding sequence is TGTGCCAGCTCACCACTTTCAGGACGAGGGAGTGAAGAGACCCAGTACTTC. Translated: CASSPLSGRGSEETQYF.

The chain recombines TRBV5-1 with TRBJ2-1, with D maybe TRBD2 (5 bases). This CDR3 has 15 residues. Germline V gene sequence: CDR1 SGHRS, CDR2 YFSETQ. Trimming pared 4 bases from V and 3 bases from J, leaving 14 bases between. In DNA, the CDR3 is TGCGCCAGCAGCCTAACCTCGACTATCTACAATGAGCAGTTCTTC. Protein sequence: CASSLTSTIYNEQFF. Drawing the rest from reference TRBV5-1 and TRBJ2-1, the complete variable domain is KAGVTQTPRYLIKTRGQQVTLSCSPISGHRSVSWYQQTPGQGLQFLFEYFSETQRNKGNFPGRFSGRQFSNSRSEMNVSTLELGDSALYLCASSLTSTIYNEQFFGPGTRLTVL.

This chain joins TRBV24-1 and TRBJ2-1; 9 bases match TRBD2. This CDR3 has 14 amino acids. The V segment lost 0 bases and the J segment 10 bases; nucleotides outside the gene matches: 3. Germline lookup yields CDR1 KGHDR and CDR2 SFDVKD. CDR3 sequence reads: CATSDLAGGHEQFF. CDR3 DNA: TGTGCCACCAGTGATTTGGCGGGGGGGCACGAGCAGTTCTTC.

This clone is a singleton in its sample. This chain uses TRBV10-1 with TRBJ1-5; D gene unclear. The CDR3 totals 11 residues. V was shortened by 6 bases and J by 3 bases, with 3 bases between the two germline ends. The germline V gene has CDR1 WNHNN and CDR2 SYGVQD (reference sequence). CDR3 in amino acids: CASRYNQPQHF. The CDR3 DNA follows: TGCGCCAGCAGGTACAATCAGCCCCAGCATTTT.

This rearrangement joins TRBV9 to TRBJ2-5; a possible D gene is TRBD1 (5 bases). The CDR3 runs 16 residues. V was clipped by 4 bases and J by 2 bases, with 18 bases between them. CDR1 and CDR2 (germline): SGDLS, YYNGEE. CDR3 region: CASSPPGRAGQETQYF. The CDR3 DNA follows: TGTGCCAGCAGCCCCCCCGGCAGGGCCGGGCAAGAGACCCAGTACTTC.

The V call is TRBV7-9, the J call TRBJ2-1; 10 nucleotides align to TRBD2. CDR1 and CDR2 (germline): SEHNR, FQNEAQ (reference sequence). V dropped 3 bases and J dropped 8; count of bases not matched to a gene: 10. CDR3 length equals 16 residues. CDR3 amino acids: CASSFSSGLASHEQFF. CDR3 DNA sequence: TGTGCCAGCAGCTTTTCTTCGGGACTAGCGAGCCATGAGCAGTTCTTC.

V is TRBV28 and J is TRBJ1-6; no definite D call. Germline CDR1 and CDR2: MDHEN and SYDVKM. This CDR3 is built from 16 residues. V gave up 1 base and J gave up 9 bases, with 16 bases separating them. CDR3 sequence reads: CASSLFRAVEGSPLHF. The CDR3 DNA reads TGTGCCAGCAGTTTATTCCGAGCCGTAGAGGGTTCACCCCTCCACTTT.

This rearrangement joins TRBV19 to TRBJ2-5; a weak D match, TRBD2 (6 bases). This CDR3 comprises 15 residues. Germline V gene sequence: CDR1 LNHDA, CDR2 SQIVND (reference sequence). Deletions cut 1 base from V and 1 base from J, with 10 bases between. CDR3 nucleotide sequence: TGTGCCAGTAGTATAGCGCGGGGCAGCCAAGAGACCCAGTACTTC. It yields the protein CASSIARGSQETQYF.

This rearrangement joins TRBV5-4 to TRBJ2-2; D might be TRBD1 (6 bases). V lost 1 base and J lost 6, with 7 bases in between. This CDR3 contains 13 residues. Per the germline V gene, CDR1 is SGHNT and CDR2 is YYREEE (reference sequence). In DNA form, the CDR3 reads TGTGCCAGCAGCTTGAACAGGGCCGGGGAGCTGTTTTTT. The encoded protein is CASSLNRAGELFF.